This TCR beta chain was retrieved from a study of shared T cell receptors in the human thymus. Trimming removed 3 bases from V and 0 bases from J; junction bases left unmatched: 3. This CDR3 spans 15 amino acids. Germline CDR1 and CDR2: KGHSH and LQKENI. Method: immunoSEQ multiplex PCR; TCRdb's copy keeps in-frame clones and lacks some. The sample holds hundreds of thousands of clones; roughly 88% are singletons and the top ten take about 0.0098%. This same sample was also part of a study on human thymus T cells. That work adds: Donation was from healthy Finnish infants who were having corrective surgery that addressed congenital heart defects. Thymic resections from corrective heart surgery supplied the tissue. Blood and thymic repertoires both appeared biased in V and J gene usage. Related work found strong thymic repertoire overlap between unrelated individuals.

The specimen was thymocytes. This clonotype was obtained from a girl under three years old with a congenital heart defect. The chain is built from TRBV18 and TRBJ1-1, with 8 bases aligning to TRBD1. This chain's CDR3 is CASSPSTGVNTEAFF. The CDR3, as DNA: TGTGCCAGCTCACCCTCGACAGGGGTGAACACTGAAGCTTTCTTT.